A single TCR beta chain is shown here with its context. The data stem from a study of T cells after yellow fever vaccination. V lost 4 bases and J 8 bases, leaving 19 bases between the germline ends. CDR3 length: 16 residues. The germline V gene has CDR1 SGHRS and CDR2 YFSETQ. A single record per CDR3 protein comes from TCRdb applying MiXCR to the 5' RACE reads. The sample carries fewer than 450,000 distinct CDR3 sequences, 8.1% recorded once. The sample here was PBMCs, taken roughly 45 days after the first yellow fever vaccination. The chain couples TRBV5-1 to TRBJ1-6; the D gene is possibly TRBD1 (6 bases). This clonotype was obtained from a man in his late teens or twenties who received the YFV17D yellow fever vaccine. CDR3 amino acids: CASSIQGAQQYSPLHF. The DNA of the CDR3 is TGCGCCAGCAGCATACAGGGCGCCCAGCAGTATTCACCCCTCCACTTT.